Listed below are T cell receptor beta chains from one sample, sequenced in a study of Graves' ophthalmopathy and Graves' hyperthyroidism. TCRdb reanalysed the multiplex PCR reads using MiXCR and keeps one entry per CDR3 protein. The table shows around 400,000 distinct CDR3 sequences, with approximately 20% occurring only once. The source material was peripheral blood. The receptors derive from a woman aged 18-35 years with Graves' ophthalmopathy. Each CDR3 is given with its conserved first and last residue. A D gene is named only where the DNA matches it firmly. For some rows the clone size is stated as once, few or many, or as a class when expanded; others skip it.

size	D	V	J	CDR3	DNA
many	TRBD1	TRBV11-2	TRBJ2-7	CASSLDRNRGPLKEDEQYF	TGTGCCAGCAGCTTAGATCGGAACAGGGGACCCTTAAAGGAGGACGAGCAGTACTTC
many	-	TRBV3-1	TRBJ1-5	CASSQSMGNQPQHF	TGTGCCAGCAGCCAATCTATGGGAAATCAGCCCCAGCATTTT
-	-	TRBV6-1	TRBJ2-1	CASSPPGEQFF	TGTGCCAGCAGCCCCCCGGGCGAGCAGTTCTTC
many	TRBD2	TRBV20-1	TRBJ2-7	CSGGTSGRARTNEQYF	TGCAGTGGGGGGACTAGCGGGAGGGCCAGAACCAACGAGCAGTACTTC
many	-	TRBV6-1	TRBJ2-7	CASSVSGRSYEQYF	TGTGCCAGCAGTGTTTCAGGGAGGTCCTACGAGCAGTACTTC
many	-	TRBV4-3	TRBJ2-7	CASSPRTTYEQYF	TGCGCCAGCAGCCCCCGCACCACCTACGAGCAGTACTTC
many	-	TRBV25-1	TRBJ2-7	CASSGGLIYEQYF	TGTGCCAGCAGTGGGGGACTGATCTACGAGCAGTACTTC
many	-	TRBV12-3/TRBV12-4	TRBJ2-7	CASSPSAYEQYF	TGTGCCAGCAGCCCTTCCGCCTACGAGCAGTACTTC
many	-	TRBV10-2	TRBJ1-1	CASRDGVNTEAFF	TGCGCCAGCAGGGACGGGGTGAACACTGAAGCTTTCTTT
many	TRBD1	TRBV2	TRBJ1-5	CATSDRGLNQPQHF	TGTGCCACTTCGGACAGGGGACTAAATCAGCCCCAGCATTTT
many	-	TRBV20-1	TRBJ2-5	CSAPWRRLQEAQYF	TGCAGTGCTCCCTGGAGGAGACTCCAAGAGGCCCAGTACTTC
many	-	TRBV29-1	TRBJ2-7	CSVGGTGRYEQYF	TGCAGCGTTGGTGGAACAGGGAGGTACGAGCAGTACTTC
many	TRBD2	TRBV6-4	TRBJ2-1	CASSDGLAGGGEQFF	TGTGCCAGCAGTGACGGGCTAGCGGGAGGGGGTGAGCAGTTCTTC
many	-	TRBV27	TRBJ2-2	CASSDSASSNTGELFF	TGTGCCAGCAGTGACTCAGCGTCGTCGAACACCGGGGAGCTGTTTTTT
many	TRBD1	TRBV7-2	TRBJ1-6	CASSLGTGGKNSPLHF	TGTGCCAGCAGCTTAGGGACAGGGGGCAAGAATTCACCCCTCCACTTT
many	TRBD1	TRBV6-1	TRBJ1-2	CASNPDRPNYGYTF	TGTGCCAGCAACCCGGACAGGCCTAACTATGGCTACACCTTC
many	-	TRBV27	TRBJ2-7	CASSRLHSSYEQYF	TGTGCCAGCAGCCGCCTCCACTCCTCCTACGAGCAGTACTTC
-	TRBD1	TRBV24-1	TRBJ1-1	CATSDFSGTGVFF	TGTGCCACCAGTGATTTCTCCGGGACAGGGGTTTTCTTT
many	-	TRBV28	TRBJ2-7	CASSSAGRSYEQYF	TGTGCCAGCAGTTCCGCAGGAAGGTCCTACGAGCAGTACTTC
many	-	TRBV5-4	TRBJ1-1	CASSSSLGDTEAFF	TGTGCCAGCAGCTCGAGCTTAGGGGACACTGAAGCTTTCTTT
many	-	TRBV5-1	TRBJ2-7	CASSSTPTRSRSEQYF	TGCGCCAGCAGCTCGACTCCGACTCGTTCCAGGAGCGAGCAGTACTTC
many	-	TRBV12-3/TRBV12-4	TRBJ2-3	CASSPVRGTQYF	TGTGCCAGCAGCCCGGTCAGGGGTACGCAGTATTTT
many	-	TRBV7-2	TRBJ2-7	CASSFGLRGEQYF	TGTGCCAGCAGCTTTGGGCTTCGGGGCGAGCAGTACTTC
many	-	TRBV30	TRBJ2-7	CAWSSRDEQYF	TGTGCCTGGAGTTCTCGGGACGAGCAGTACTTC
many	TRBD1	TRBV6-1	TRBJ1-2	CASSEVRARQGFRGGYTF	TGTGCCAGCAGTGAAGTAAGGGCGAGACAGGGGTTCCGAGGAGGCTACACCTTC
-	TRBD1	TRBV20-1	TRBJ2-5	CSARGTGGKETQYF	TGCAGTGCTAGGGGGACAGGGGGGAAAGAGACCCAGTACTTC
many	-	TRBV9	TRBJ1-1	CASGEGNTEAFF	TGTGCCAGCGGCGAGGGGAACACTGAAGCTTTCTTT